One and the same sample provided the 26 T cell receptor beta chains below, sequenced in a study of CD8+ T cells in alopecia areata. Sequencing relied on a cDNA template that was reverse transcribed from extracted RNA. The assay was immunoSEQ multiplex PCR, and TCRdb's table has in-frame clones only and misses some. The table lists about 200,000 clones, around three fifths of them singletons, with around 5.1% in the top ten. Source material: CD8+ T cells sorted from blood. The receptors were gathered from a human donor in good health.

The rearrangement links TRBV30 to TRBJ2-1, with D uncertain. V lost 0 bases, J lost 5 bases, and 14 bases lay in between. Per germline, CDR1 GTSNPN and CDR2 SVGIG (reference sequence). CDR3 length: 15 amino acids. This chain's CDR3 is CAWSVEARPNNEQFF. The CDR3 DNA reads TGTGCCTGGAGTGTAGAAGCACGGCCAAACAATGAGCAGTTCTTC.

There are a few counts of this clone. The chain carries TRBV27 and TRBJ2-2; 9 nucleotides agree with TRBD1. V was pared by 5 bases and J by 13 bases, with 14 bases of the junction left unmatched. The germline V gene encodes CDR1 MNHEY and CDR2 SMNVEV (reference sequence). This CDR3 is built from 15 residues. The CDR3 protein is CASSPGQGRASVLFF. In DNA, the CDR3 is TGTGCCAGCAGTCCGGGACAGGGAAGGGCGAGTGTGCTGTTTTTT.

This chain joins TRBV15 and TRBJ2-3; 11 bases match TRBD2. The J segment lost 3 bases and the V segment lost 5 bases, leaving 7 bases of the junction unmatched. The CDR3 spans 16 residues. CDR1 is LNHNV, CDR2 YYDKDF, per germline (reference sequence). CDR3 region: CATSGIAGGPTDTQYF. CDR3 coding DNA: TGTGCCACCAGCGGAATAGCGGGGGGGCCTACAGATACGCAGTATTTT.

Details on this clone: The same CDR3 is also encoded by other DNA sequences in this sample. The V and J genes are TRBV14 and TRBJ2-1, with no clear D. The germline V gene has CDR1 SGHDN and CDR2 FVKESK. The ends were cut back, 0 bases at V and 9 bases at J, with 6 bases in the middle. This CDR3 comprises 12 residues. The CDR3 spells CASSQEGPEQFF. Written as DNA, the CDR3 is TGTGCCAGCAGCCAAGAAGGCCCTGAGCAGTTCTTC.

The chain employs TRBV5-4 and TRBJ2-1; D may be TRBD1 or TRBD2 (5 bases each). V was cut by 3 bases and J by 9 bases, with 10 bases left in between. CDR3 size: 12 residues. Germline-derived CDR1 and CDR2 are SGHNT and YYREEE (reference sequence). CDR3 in DNA: TGTGCCAGCAGCTCCGGGGCCCCTGAGCAGTTCTTC. Encoded protein: CASSSGAPEQFF.

This clone was picked up a small number of times. The chain combines TRBV7-7 with TRBJ2-3; TRBD2 matches 7 bases. The CDR3 runs 14 residues. J lost 6 bases, V lost 4 bases, and 7 bases had no gene match. Germline lookup yields CDR1 SSHAT and CDR2 FNYEAQ (reference sequence). This CDR3 is CASSSGTNLDTQYF. The CDR3 DNA sequence: TGTGCCAGCAGCTCTGGGACTAATCTGGATACGCAGTATTTT.

The gene calls are TRBV4-1 and TRBJ2-7; D possibly corresponds to TRBD1 (5 bases). Germline assignment: CDR1 MGHRA and CDR2 YSYEKL. V was shortened by 1 base and J by 6 bases, with 10 bases between the two germline ends. CDR3 size: 13 residues. CDR3 protein: CASSQAGNGEQYF. The CDR3 DNA reads as TGCGCCAGCAGCCAAGCAGGGAATGGCGAGCAGTACTTC.

This clone turned up a few times. V is TRBV13 and J is TRBJ1-2; D is possibly TRBD1 (5 bases). V lost 10 bases, J lost 4 bases, and 13 bases lay in between. Per germline, CDR1 PRHDT and CDR2 FYEKMQ (reference sequence). This CDR3 has 12 amino acids. The CDR3 sequence is CATGAGTYGYTF. CDR3 nucleotide sequence: TGTGCCACTGGGGCAGGCACCTATGGCTACACCTTC.

This clone was found once. The chain joins TRBV25-1 to TRBJ2-2; D is ambiguous. Trimming removed 4 bases at V and 5 bases at J, with 5 bases between. The length of the CDR3 is 12 residues. CDR1 is MGHDK, CDR2 SYGVNS, per germline. The CDR3 reads CASSASTGELFF. DNA for the CDR3: TGTGCCAGCAGTGCCAGTACCGGGGAGCTGTTTTTT.

The genes are TRBV28 and TRBJ1-1, with D uncertain. Germline CDR1 reads MDHEN; CDR2 reads SYDVKM. This CDR3 region has 13 residues. Trimming left V 2 bases short and J 1 base short, with 5 bases between. The CDR3 DNA is TGTGCCAGCAGTTTAACGCAGAACACTGAAGCTTTCTTT. Translating gives CASSLTQNTEAFF.

The chain carries TRBV30 and TRBJ2-3; 7 positions match TRBD1. The CDR3 has 18 residues. Germline CDR1 is GTSNPN and CDR2 is SVGIG (reference sequence). V shed 3 bases and J 0 bases; nucleotides not matched to a gene: 15. The CDR3 loop is CAWSALPGQYSSTDTQYF. DNA for the CDR3: TGTGCCTGGAGCGCTCTTCCGGGACAGTACTCTAGCACAGATACGCAGTATTTT.

This chain links TRBV6-1 with TRBJ2-7; 7 bases agree with TRBD2. V trimming: 4 bases; J trimming: 0 bases; junction bases outside the gene matches: 6. The CDR3 is 15 residues long. In germline, CDR1 is MNHNS, CDR2 SASEGT. The CDR3 spells CASSGPGGPSYEQYF. CDR3 sequence (DNA): TGTGCCAGCAGTGGCCCGGGGGGACCCTCCTACGAGCAGTACTTC.

This clone was counted between two and nine times. This chain links TRBV6-1 with TRBJ1-5; 8 bases align to TRBD1. J lost 2 bases, V lost 3 bases, and 9 bases had no gene match. CDR1 and CDR2 (germline): MNHNS, SASEGT. This CDR3 contains 17 residues. The CDR3, as DNA: TGTGCCAGCAGTGAGTCCTCCCGGGGACAGGGCAATCAGCCCCAGCATTTT. Amino acids: CASSESSRGQGNQPQHF.

This clone was observed a few times. The chain is built from TRBV29-1 and TRBJ1-1; D not resolved. The V end lost 6 bases, the J end lost 2 bases, and 16 bases lay between the germline ends. This CDR3 has 14 residues. Looked up from germline, CDR1 is SQVTM and CDR2 is ANQGSEA. The CDR3 DNA is TGCAGCGTCCCCCCGTTGGCAATTAACACTGAAGCTTTCTTT. It encodes CSVPPLAINTEAFF. The full variable domain, its missing parts supplied by reference TRBV29-1 and TRBJ1-1, is SAVISQKPSRDICQRGTSLTIQCQVDSQVTMMFWYRQQPGQSLTLIATANQGSEATYESGFVIDKFPISRPNLTFSTLTVSNMSPEDSSIYLCSVPPLAINTEAFFGQGTRLTVV.

The rearrangement joins TRBV12-5 to TRBJ2-3; D gene uncertain. The CDR3 runs to 13 residues. Germline V CDR1 and CDR2: LGHNT, FRNRAP. Trimming took off 1 base at V and 8 bases at J, with 10 bases between the two ends. The CDR3 loop is CASGLGVAGTQYF. The CDR3 coding sequence is TGTGCTAGTGGTTTGGGGGTCGCAGGTACGCAGTATTTT.

This clone showed up just a few times. This chain joins TRBV27 and TRBJ1-6; D ambiguous. Trimming removed 6 bases at V and 9 bases at J, with 18 bases between. The CDR3 consists of 15 residues. CDR1 MNHEY and CDR2 SMNVEV come from the germline V gene (reference sequence). The CDR3 bases are TGTGCCAGCAGCCCCCTGCCCGAGGTGGCTTCACCCCTCCACTTT. This encodes CASSPLPEVASPLHF.

The chain has TRBV27 and TRBJ1-4; 7 nucleotides agree with TRBD1. Trimming cost V 9 bases and J 6 bases; bases outside gene matches: 7. Germline V gene data show CDR1 as MNHEY and CDR2 as SMNVEV (reference sequence). The length of the CDR3 is 13 residues. The CDR3 loop is CASSGGFYEKLFF. The CDR3 coding sequence is TGTGCCAGTTCAGGGGGGTTTTATGAAAAACTGTTTTTT.

Details on this clone: At one end, the junction sequence differs from germline, possibly due to a read error. The chain is built from TRBV15 and TRBJ2-5; maybe TRBD1 (5 bases). The CDR3 loop spans 12 amino acids. CDR1 and CDR2 from the germline V gene are LNHNV and YYDKDF (reference sequence). In nucleotides, the CDR3 is TGTGCCACCAGCAGAGATGGGCAGGGTCCCAACTTC. It yields the protein CATSRDGQGPNF.

The V and J genes are TRBV6-1 and TRBJ2-2; maybe TRBD1 (6 bases). Trimming shortened V by 4 bases and J by 3 bases, and 6 bases separated the two germline ends. Per germline, CDR1 MNHNS and CDR2 SASEGT. The CDR3 is 13 residues long. The CDR3 here is CASSAGDTGELFF. CDR3 sequence (DNA): TGTGCCAGCAGTGCAGGGGACACCGGGGAGCTGTTTTTT.

The chain links TRBV6-6 to TRBJ2-3; 7 nucleotides agree with TRBD1. The ends lost 2 bases at V and 4 bases at J; junction bases unmatched: 0. This CDR3 has 13 amino acids. Germline loops: CDR1 MNHNY, CDR2 SVGAGI (reference sequence). The CDR3 nucleotides read TGTGCCAGCAGTTACGGACAGGCAGATACGCAGTATTTT. Translation: CASSYGQADTQYF.

V gene TRBV13 combines with J gene TRBJ2-3, with TRBD2 matching 11 bases. The V and J ends lost 5 bases and 5 bases, in that order; junction bases with no gene match: 6. This CDR3 contains 15 residues. Germline CDR1 PRHDT, CDR2 FYEKMQ (reference sequence). DNA of the CDR3: TGTGCCAGCAGCGCCGCTAGCGGGGGGCAAGATACGCAGTATTTT. Its protein is CASSAASGGQDTQYF.

The gene calls are TRBV29-1 and TRBJ2-2; D remains ambiguous. Deletions cut 7 bases from V and 0 bases from J, with 18 bases between. This CDR3 has 16 amino acids. In germline, CDR1 is SQVTM, CDR2 ANQGSEA. CDR3 residues: CSASAGGTSNTGELFF. The CDR3 nucleotides are TGCAGCGCCTCAGCAGGCGGCACCTCGAACACCGGGGAGCTGTTTTTT.

Here the CDR3 DNA reads TGTGCCAGCAGCACAGACACTAGCACAGATACGCAGTATTTT. Translating it yields CASSTDTSTDTQYF. The chain links TRBV7-7 to TRBJ2-3; D gene uncertain. Trimming cost V 5 bases and J 0 bases, with 9 bases left between them. Germline CDR1 and CDR2: SSHAT and FNYEAQ (reference sequence). CDR3 size: 14 residues.

The genes are TRBV30 and TRBJ1-1; perhaps TRBD1 as D (5 bases). V lost 2 bases and J 4 bases, leaving 20 bases between the germline ends. The CDR3 extends over 16 amino acids. Per germline, CDR1 GTSNPN and CDR2 SVGIG (reference sequence). In DNA, the CDR3 is TGTGCCTGGAGTTCAATAGAGAGGGGCAGAGGCACTGAAGCTTTCTTT. It yields the protein CAWSSIERGRGTEAFF.

Only a few counts were recorded for this clone. The chain has TRBV5-4 and TRBJ2-3; TRBD2 agrees at 8 bases. From germline, CDR1 is SGHNT and CDR2 YYREEE (reference sequence). V was pared by 0 bases and J by 3 bases, with 6 bases of the junction left unmatched. The CDR3 has 16 residues. The CDR3 DNA reads TGTGCCAGCAGCTTGGCGGGCGGGGGGAGAACAGATACGCAGTATTTT. Its translation is CASSLAGGGRTDTQYF.

The chain joins TRBV6-5 to TRBJ2-5; 12 nucleotides agree with TRBD1. The J call could be wrong; TRBJ2-7 is a better fit for the DNA end. This CDR3 has 14 amino acids. Germline-derived CDR1 and CDR2 are MNHEY and SVGAGI. In DNA form, the CDR3 reads TGTGCCAGCAGCCCGGCGGGACAGGGGGCCGAGCAGTACTTC. It codes for CASSPAGQGAEQYF.